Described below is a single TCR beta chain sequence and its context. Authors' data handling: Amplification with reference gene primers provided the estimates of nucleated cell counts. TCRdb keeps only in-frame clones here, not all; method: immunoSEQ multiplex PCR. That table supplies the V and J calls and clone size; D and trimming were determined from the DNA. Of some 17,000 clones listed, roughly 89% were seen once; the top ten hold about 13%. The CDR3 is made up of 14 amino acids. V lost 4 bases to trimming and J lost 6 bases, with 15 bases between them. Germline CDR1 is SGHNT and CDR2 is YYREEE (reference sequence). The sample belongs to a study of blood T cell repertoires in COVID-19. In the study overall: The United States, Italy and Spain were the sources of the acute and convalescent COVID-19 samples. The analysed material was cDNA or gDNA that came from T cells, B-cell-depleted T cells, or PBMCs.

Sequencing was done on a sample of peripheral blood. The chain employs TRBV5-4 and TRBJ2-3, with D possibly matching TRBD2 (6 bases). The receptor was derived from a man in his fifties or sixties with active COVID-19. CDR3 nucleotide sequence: TGTGCCAGCAGCCCAGGGACTGCGGAGGATACGCAGTATTTT. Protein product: CASSPGTAEDTQYF.